This T cell receptor (beta chain) was identified in a study of human T cells and chemical hapten exposure. Study at large: Patients got weekly scalp diphenylcyclopropenone doses over the approximately 23-week study. The study, taken as a whole, reports: Compared to controls, expanded TCRs made significantly more large clusters of similar CDR3s. Patch test score rose with PT1 expanded TCR count, significant at thresholds 8, 16 and 32, not 4.

V lost 1 base, J lost 5 bases, and 11 bases lay in between. Germline CDR1 is DFQATT and CDR2 is SNEGSKA (reference sequence). This CDR3 comprises 13 residues. Sample time point: patch test 1, 2 weeks after DPC sensitization. Treatment meaning: therapeutic diphenylcyclopropenone sensitization with weekly scalp DPC. At least ten counts were recorded for this clonotype. Its antigen is not identified. TCRdb redid the calling of the RACE reads with MiXCR, one entry per CDR3 protein. Among about 100,000 distinct CDR3 sequences, roughly a tenth were seen once, and the ten largest hold about 2%. The sequencing used whole blood, collected in connection with sensitization to the hapten diphenylcyclopropenone (DPC). This receptor was obtained from a man aged 40-50 years with alopecia areata. Some clones in this sample may be carry-over from other donors' samples. The chain uses TRBV20-1 and TRBJ2-5; unclear D gene. The DNA of the CDR3 is TGCAGTGCTAGAGTGACGGTCACTGAGACCCAGTACTTC. Amino acids: CSARVTVTETQYF.